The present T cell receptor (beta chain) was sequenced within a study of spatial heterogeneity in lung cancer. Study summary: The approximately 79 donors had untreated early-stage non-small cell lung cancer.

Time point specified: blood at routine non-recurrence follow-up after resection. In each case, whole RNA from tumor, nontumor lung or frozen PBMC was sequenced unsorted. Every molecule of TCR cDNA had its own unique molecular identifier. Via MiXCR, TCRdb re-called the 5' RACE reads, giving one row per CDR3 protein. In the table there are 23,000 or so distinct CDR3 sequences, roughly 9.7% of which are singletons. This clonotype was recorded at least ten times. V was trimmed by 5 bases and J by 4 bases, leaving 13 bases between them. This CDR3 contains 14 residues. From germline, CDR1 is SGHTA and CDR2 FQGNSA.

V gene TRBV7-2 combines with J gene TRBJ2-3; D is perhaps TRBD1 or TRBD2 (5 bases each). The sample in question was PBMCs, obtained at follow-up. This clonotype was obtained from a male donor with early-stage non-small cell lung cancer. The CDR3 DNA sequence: TGTGCCAGCAGCCCAAACCTGGGGGCAGATACGCAGTATTTT. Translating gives CASSPNLGADTQYF.